This T cell receptor beta chain was retrieved from a study of blood T cell repertoires in COVID-19. On the study more broadly: The samples span acute and convalescent COVID-19 from the United States, Italy and Spain. T cells, B-cell-depleted T cells, or PBMCs provided the cDNA or gDNA that served as material.

The table came from immunoSEQ multiplex PCR; TCRdb's copy has only in-frame clones and leaves some out. This table holds 100,000 to 150,000 clones, around 81% found once. The sample holds one count of this clone. The CDR3 contains 16 residues. Trimming took 5 bases from V and 5 from J, leaving 20 bases between them. Per the germline V gene, CDR1 is SGHDT and CDR2 is YYEEEE. The gene calls are TRBV5-6 and TRBJ1-5; D gene ambiguous. The sample consisted of peripheral blood. The receptor was derived from a man younger than 40 with COVID-19, enrolled during active disease. The CDR3 is CASSFGTRSKDQPQHF. CDR3 in DNA: TGTGCCAGCAGTTTCGGAACTAGGTCGAAGGATCAGCCCCAGCATTTT.